The rows below give T cell receptor beta chains drawn from one sample of a study of CD8+CD57+ T cells in acquired aplastic anemia. TCRdb called the reads again in MiXCR, with one record for every CDR3 protein. The table lists roughly 93,000 distinct CDR3 sequences, less than 75% of them singletons. The sequencing input was sorted CD4+, CD8+, or CD8+CD57+ T cells (not recorded which) from PBMCs. These receptors were obtained from a human donor with aplastic anemia. Both conserved end residues are part of each CDR3. The order of the fields is V gene, clone size, D gene, J gene, CDR3 DNA, CDR3 protein. A D gene is named only where the DNA matches it firmly. Clone size, where shown, is once, few, many, or a class for clones that have expanded.

>TRBV19|once|.|TRBJ2-3
TGTGCCAGTAGAGTGGGGATGGGCACAGATACGCAGTATTTT
CASRVGMGTDTQYF
>TRBV29-1|.|.|TRBJ2-2
TGCAGCGGATGGACAGCCACCGGGGAGCTGTTTTTT
CSGWTATGELFF
>TRBV14|.|.|TRBJ2-5
TGTGCCAGCAGCCCAGCCATTGCGACTAGGGTGGAGACCCAGTACTTC
CASSPAIATRVETQYF
>TRBV19|few|.|TRBJ1-1
TGTGCCAGTAGAGGACTTAACACTGAAGCTTTCTTT
CASRGLNTEAFF
>TRBV2|few|.|TRBJ1-5
TGTGCCAGCATGAGCCAGACAGTCTCGGATCAGCCCCAGCATTTT
CASMSQTVSDQPQHF
>TRBV2|many|TRBD1|TRBJ1-1
TGTGCCAGCACCCAAGGGGACAGGGCGGCTTTCTTT
CASTQGDRAAFF
>TRBV4-2|.|TRBD1|TRBJ2-2
TGTGCCAGCAGCAAAGGGACAGGACCGAACACCGGGGAGCTGTTTTTT
CASSKGTGPNTGELFF
>TRBV7-7|.|TRBD1|TRBJ2-1
TGTGCTAGCAGCTTAGGACAGGGAGTACACAATGAGCAGTTCTTC
CASSLGQGVHNEQFF
>TRBV19|many|TRBD2|TRBJ2-3
TGTGCCAGTACCGGACTAGCGGGAGCTCCAGATACGCAGTATTTT
CASTGLAGAPDTQYF
>TRBV20-1|.|.|TRBJ2-7
TGCAGTGTTAACGCCAAGGGTGTCTACGAGCAGTACTTC
CSVNAKGVYEQYF
>TRBV20-1|.|.|TRBJ2-7
TGCAGTGCTAGCCCTTTCCCTCGTGAGCAGTACTTC
CSASPFPREQYF
>TRBV27|.|.|TRBJ2-1
TGTGCCAGCAAGCTTGCTAGAGGCTCCTACAATGAGCAGTTCTTC
CASKLARGSYNEQFF
>TRBV12-3/TRBV12-4|.|TRBD2|TRBJ2-7
TGTGCCAGCAGTTTGCGGCTAGCGGGTAGCGAGCAGTACTTC
CASSLRLAGSEQYF
>TRBV20-1|.|TRBD1|TRBJ2-7
TGCAGTGCTAGACCGACAGGGGGCTACGAGCAGTACTTC
CSARPTGGYEQYF
>TRBV24-1|few|TRBD2|TRBJ2-5
TGTGCCACCAGTGACACAACCGGGGGGGCTGGAGAGACCCAGTACTTC
CATSDTTGGAGETQYF
>TRBV5-5|.|.|TRBJ1-1
TGTGCCAGCAGTTTGGGACGGCTGAACACTGAAGCTTTCTTT
CASSLGRLNTEAFF
>TRBV5-1|.|.|TRBJ2-3
TGCGCCAGCAGCCCCGGACAGCGCACAGATACGCAGTATTTT
CASSPGQRTDTQYF
>TRBV7-8|.|.|TRBJ2-7
TGTGCCAGCAGCTTATTACAAGGGAGTGCCGAGCAGTACTTC
CASSLLQGSAEQYF
>TRBV6-5|.|.|TRBJ1-4
TGTGCCAGCAGTTACTCAGGAGGCGTTAATGAAAAACTGTTTTTT
CASSYSGGVNEKLFF
>TRBV19|.|.|TRBJ1-3
TGTGCCAGTACCACCGCCGGGGGAGGTGGAAACACCATATATTTT
CASTTAGGGGNTIYF
>TRBV30|.|.|TRBJ2-7
TGTGCCTGGAGTGTACACCCTACGAACGAGCAGTACTTC
CAWSVHPTNEQYF
>TRBV2|.|.|TRBJ2-5
TGTGCCAGCAGGGGGACGGCTGGGGAGACCCAGTACTTC
CASRGTAGETQYF
>TRBV20-1|few|.|TRBJ2-1
TGCAGTGCTAGAGAACGGGAGATTGAGCAGTTCTTC
CSAREREIEQFF
>TRBV20-1|.|TRBD2|TRBJ2-5
TGCAGTGCTGAAAGCGGGGGGGCCGGGGAGACCCAGTACTTC
CSAESGGAGETQYF
>TRBV19|once|.|TRBJ1-1
TGTGCCAGTAGTACTCTCGGGGGGCAGATCACTGAAGCTTTCTTT
CASSTLGGQITEAFF
>TRBV24-1|.|TRBD1|TRBJ2-5
TGTGCCACCAGTGATCCGGACAGGGATCAGACCCAGTACTTC
CATSDPDRDQTQYF
>TRBV15|.|.|TRBJ2-7
TGTGCCACCAGCAGAGATCGGGTGAACTACGAGCAGTACTTC
CATSRDRVNYEQYF
>TRBV19|.|.|TRBJ2-3
TGTGCCAGTAGAGTCCGTGGTGGAGGCACAGATACGCAGTATTTT
CASRVRGGGTDTQYF
>TRBV19|.|.|TRBJ2-3
TGTGCCAGTAAAGTTAGTTCCAGCACAGATACGCAGTATTTT
CASKVSSSTDTQYF
>TRBV24-1|.|TRBD2|TRBJ2-3
TGTGCCACCAGTGATTTGCGGGGCGGGAGGGCCATCTGGGATACGCAGTATTTT
CATSDLRGGRAIWDTQYF
>TRBV11-1|.|TRBD2|TRBJ2-1
TGTGCCAGCAGCCGCTCACTAGCGGGAGCATACAATGAGCAGTTCTTC
CASSRSLAGAYNEQFF
>TRBV15|.|.|TRBJ2-1
TGTGCCACCAGCAGGGGGACTGGGAGCTCCTACAATGAGCAGTTCTTC
CATSRGTGSSYNEQFF
>TRBV10-3|.|.|TRBJ1-2
TGTGCCATCAGTGAGTTAACAGGGAAAAACTATGGCTACACCTTC
CAISELTGKNYGYTF
>TRBV10-2|.|.|TRBJ1-5
TGCGCCAGCAGTGAGAGGGCAGGGAACAATCAGCCCCAGCATTTT
CASSERAGNNQPQHF
>TRBV20-1|many|TRBD1|TRBJ1-5
TGCAGTGCTAGAGATGGACAGGGGGGCAATCAGCCCCAGCATTTT
CSARDGQGGNQPQHF
>TRBV4-2|once|TRBD1|TRBJ1-6
TGTGCCAGCAGCCGACCTGGGGGGACAGGGCAACCACCCCTCCACTTT
CASSRPGGTGQPPLHF
>TRBV19|.|TRBD2|TRBJ2-1
TGTGCCAGTAGTATGTTGGGACTAGGGGACAATGAGCAGTTCTTC
CASSMLGLGDNEQFF
>TRBV20-1|.|.|TRBJ2-3
TGCAGTGCTAGGGTGGGACATAGCACAGATACGCAGTATTTT
CSARVGHSTDTQYF
>TRBV13|many|.|TRBJ2-3
TGTGCCAGCAGTTACCAACTGGATAGCACAGATACGCAGTATTTT
CASSYQLDSTDTQYF
>TRBV15|.|.|TRBJ1-6
TGTGCCACCAGCAGAGAGGCAGTCTATAATTCACCCCTCCACTTT
CATSREAVYNSPLHF
>TRBV29-1|few|.|TRBJ2-2
TGCAGCGCGTGGAATACGAACACCGGGGAGCTGTTTTTT
CSAWNTNTGELFF